These 31 T cell receptor beta chains were all obtained from the same sample, sequenced in a study of blood T cell repertoires in COVID-19. TCRdb keeps only in-frame clones here, not all; method: immunoSEQ multiplex PCR. Of some 40,000 clones listed, over 65% are singletons. The specimen was peripheral blood. These receptors originate from a man aged 45-65 years with active or convalescent COVID-19.

The gene calls are TRBV23-1 and TRBJ2-7; weak D call: TRBD2 (5 bases). TRBV23-1 is placed among ORFs of uncertain function. V was pared by 4 bases and J by 2 bases, with 12 bases between. CDR3 length equals 14 residues. The CDR3 coding sequence is TGCGCCAGCAGTCTAAGACGGACTCCCTACGAGCAGTACTTC. Translated, it gives CASSLRRTPYEQYF.

The chain carries TRBV4-2 and TRBJ2-1; 11 bases match TRBD2. J gave up 4 bases and V 5 bases, and 7 bases lay outside the gene matches. CDR1 is LGHNA, CDR2 YNFKEQ, per germline. The CDR3 loop spans 16 amino acids. CDR3 protein: CASSDTTSGAYNEQFF. CDR3 nucleotides: TGTGCCAGCAGCGATACGACTAGCGGGGCGTACAATGAGCAGTTCTTC.

This clone was picked up a small number of times. This chain connects TRBV24-1 to TRBJ2-5; possible D gene TRBD1, 6 bases. This CDR3 spans 16 amino acids. Germline V gene data show CDR1 as KGHDR and CDR2 as SFDVKD. The V end lost 3 bases, the J end lost 1 base, and 14 bases lay between the germline ends. The DNA for the CDR3 is TGTGCCACCAGTGATCCGCAGGGGAGCCCCCAAGAGACCCAGTACTTC. Encoded protein: CATSDPQGSPQETQYF.

The CDR3 loop is CAISATSSGGASNEQFF. Here the CDR3 DNA reads TGTGCCATCAGTGCAACCTCTAGCGGGGGGGCAAGCAATGAGCAGTTCTTC. The rearrangement links TRBV10-3 to TRBJ2-1; 12 positions match TRBD2. The ends lost 4 bases at V and 6 bases at J; junction bases unmatched: 10. Germline assignment: CDR1 ENHRY and CDR2 SYGVKD. The length of the CDR3 is 17 residues.

The gene calls are TRBV14 and TRBJ1-1, with no clear D. The length of the CDR3 is 13 residues. Germline-derived CDR1 and CDR2 are SGHDN and FVKESK. The V gene lost 3 bases and the J gene lost 1 base, with 6 bases spanning the gap. In DNA, the CDR3 is TGTGCCAGCAGCCACACAGAGAACACTGAAGCTTTCTTT. It yields the protein CASSHTENTEAFF. Filled out from reference TRBV14 and TRBJ1-1, the complete variable domain reads EAGVTQFPSHSVIEKGQTVTLRCDPISGHDNLYWYRRVMGKEIKFLLHFVKESKQDESGMPNNRFLAERTGGTYSTLKVQPAELEDSGVYFCASSHTENTEAFFGQGTRLTVV.

The genes are TRBV9 and TRBJ1-1; 8 nucleotides line up with TRBD1. The ends lost 4 bases at V and 0 bases at J; junction bases unmatched: 8. This CDR3 region has 16 residues. CDR1 is SGDLS and CDR2 is YYNGEE in the germline V gene. The CDR3: CASSFPDRDVNTEAFF. The CDR3, as DNA: TGTGCCAGCAGCTTCCCGGACAGGGACGTGAACACTGAAGCTTTCTTT. The variable domain in full, with the rest retrieved from reference TRBV9 and TRBJ1-1, is DSGVTQTPKHLITATGQRVTLRCSPRSGDLSVYWYQQSLDQGLQFLIQYYNGEERAKGNILERFSAQQFPDLHSELNLSSLELGDSALYFCASSFPDRDVNTEAFFGQGTRLTVV.

The chain employs TRBV7-9 and TRBJ1-5; maybe TRBD1 (6 bases). CDR1 SEHNR and CDR2 FQNEAQ come from the germline V gene (reference sequence). The CDR3 loop spans 15 amino acids. The V and J ends lost 5 bases and 3 bases respectively, with 14 bases between them. This CDR3 reads CASSPDGGPNQPQHF. CDR3 nucleotide sequence: TGTGCCAGCAGCCCCGACGGGGGGCCCAATCAGCCCCAGCATTTT.

Comments on this clone: This sample includes further DNA sequences coding for the same CDR3. The chain uses TRBV11-2 and TRBJ2-5, with TRBD2 identical over 10 bases. Trimming took 0 bases from V and 1 from J; bases not matched to a gene: 2. CDR1 is SGHAT and CDR2 is FQNNGV in the germline V gene. CDR3 length: 16 amino acids. The CDR3 DNA is TGTGCCAGCAGCTTAGAACTAGCGGGGAGCCAAGAGACCCAGTACTTC. The encoded protein is CASSLELAGSQETQYF.

This clone showed up just once. This chain links TRBV21-1 with TRBJ2-5; the D call TRBD1 from the table was never checked on the DNA. TRBV21-1 is a listed pseudogene. The CDR3 spans 22 residues. The CDR3 reads CASSEGQGINIVGTGDSETQYF. CDR3 nucleotide sequence: TGTGCCAGCAGCGAGGGACAGGGGATTAACATTGTGGGGACAGGGGATTCAGAGACCCAGTACTTC.

CDR3 sequence reads: CASSPSTGGSGEQYF. CDR3 DNA sequence: TGTGCCAGCTCACCTTCGACAGGGGGCTCCGGCGAGCAGTACTTC. The genes are TRBV18 and TRBJ2-7; 10 bases line up with TRBD1. Trimming at V came to 3 bases and at J to 6 bases, leaving 8 bases not matched to a gene. This CDR3 region has 15 residues. Germline V gene sequence: CDR1 KGHSH, CDR2 LQKENI.

The gene calls are TRBV6-5 and TRBJ1-2; 8 nucleotides agree with TRBD1. The CDR3 is made up of 14 amino acids. V lost 0 bases, J lost 6 bases, and 3 bases stayed unmatched. Germline V lookup: CDR1 MNHEY, CDR2 SVGAGI. DNA of the CDR3: TGTGCCAGCAGTTACTCCCGGACAGGGAATGGCTACACCTTC. This sequence encodes CASSYSRTGNGYTF.

The chain employs TRBV6-1 and TRBJ2-1; D may be TRBD2 (5 bases). V lost 3 bases and J lost 9, with 12 bases in between. The CDR3 sequence is 13 residues long. Germline CDR1 is MNHNS and CDR2 is SASEGT. The CDR3 sequence: CASSDGLAAEQFF. The CDR3 DNA follows: TGTGCCAGCAGTGACGGGCTAGCCGCTGAGCAGTTCTTC.

In nucleotides, the CDR3 is TGTGCCAGCAGCTCCACCAGGATAGGCGACTCTGGAAACACCATATATTTT. Amino acid sequence: CASSSTRIGDSGNTIYF. The gene calls are TRBV11-2 and TRBJ1-3; no reliable D call. From germline, CDR1 is SGHAT and CDR2 FQNNGV. This CDR3 comprises 17 residues. The germline V and J ends were trimmed by 4 bases and 0 bases, with 16 bases remaining between them.

There are a few counts of this clone. The chain links TRBV5-6 to TRBJ2-7, with TRBD2 identical over 11 bases. The germline V gene has CDR1 SGHDT and CDR2 YYEEEE. The CDR3 length is 16 residues. With V trimmed by 1 base and J by 5 bases, 8 bases remained unmatched. In nucleotides, the CDR3 is TGTGCCAGCAGCTTGACTAGCGGGGGAATGTCTCACGAGCAGTACTTC. It yields the protein CASSLTSGGMSHEQYF.

The V gene is TRBV19, the J gene TRBJ2-3; 13 bases match TRBD2. The CDR3 is 16 residues long. The trim removed 7 bases at V and 7 bases at J, leaving 11 bases unmatched. Per germline, CDR1 LNHDA and CDR2 SQIVND (reference sequence). CDR3 sequence reads: CASTGRLAGGFNTQYF. CDR3 bases: TGTGCCAGTACCGGCCGACTAGCGGGGGGATTTAATACGCAGTATTTT.

The chain carries TRBV2 and TRBJ1-5, with D possibly TRBD1 on 5 matching bases. Germline V gene data show CDR1 as SNHLY and CDR2 as FYNNEI. This CDR3 spans 12 amino acids. Trimming took 8 bases from V and 3 from J, leaving 8 bases between them. CDR3 protein: CASRQSNQPQHF. CDR3 nucleotides: TGTGCCAGCCGACAGTCCAATCAGCCCCAGCATTTT.

This clone came up a few times. This chain joins TRBV7-9 and TRBJ2-2, with a possible D match to TRBD2 (6 bases). V lost 0 bases and J 5 bases, leaving 7 bases between the germline ends. Germline V gene data show CDR1 as SEHNR and CDR2 as FQNEAQ (reference sequence). This CDR3 comprises 14 residues. CDR3 sequence reads: CASSLAGGTGELFF. For the CDR3, the DNA is TGTGCCAGCAGCTTAGCTGGGGGGACCGGGGAGCTGTTTTTT.

The chain uses TRBV15 and TRBJ1-1, with D possibly TRBD1 on 6 matching bases. Germline V lookup: CDR1 LNHNV, CDR2 YYDKDF (reference sequence). There are 14 residues in the CDR3. Trimming took off 0 bases at V and 6 bases at J, with 11 bases between the two ends. CDR3 sequence: CATSRDDWTAEAFF. The CDR3 nucleotides are TGTGCCACCAGCAGAGATGATTGGACAGCTGAAGCTTTCTTT.

The V gene is TRBV5-1, the J gene TRBJ1-4; TRBD1 matches at 11 bases. The CDR3 length is 16 residues. Germline values: CDR1 SGHRS, CDR2 YFSETQ. After removal of 4 bases from V and 5 bases from J, the junction contained 7 bases not matched to a gene. The DNA for the CDR3 is TGCGCCAGCAGCGGCGGGACAGGGGGGTTGAATGAAAAACTGTTTTTT. It codes for CASSGGTGGLNEKLFF.

This sequence joins TRBV15 and TRBJ2-7; D unresolved. Germline V CDR1 and CDR2: LNHNV, YYDKDF (reference sequence). Trimming took off 0 bases at V and 6 bases at J, with 9 bases between the two ends. This CDR3 comprises 13 residues. The CDR3: CATSRDVVPEQYF. The DNA for the CDR3 is TGTGCCACCAGCAGAGATGTCGTTCCCGAGCAGTACTTC. The full variable domain, rest sourced from reference TRBV15 and TRBJ2-7, is DAMVIQNPRYQVTQFGKPVTLSCSQTLNHNVMYWYQQKSSQAPKLLFHYYDKDFNNEADTPDNFQSRRPNTSFCFLDIRSPGLGDTAMYLCATSRDVVPEQYFGPGTRLTVT.

This clone showed up just once. The chain combines TRBV18 with TRBJ1-5; 7 bases are a match to TRBD1. The V and J ends lost 4 bases and 5 bases, in that order; junction bases with no gene match: 8. Looked up from germline, CDR1 is KGHSH and CDR2 is LQKENI. The CDR3 sequence is 15 residues long. In nucleotides, the CDR3 is TGTGCCAGCTCACTTACAGGGGAAGATCATCAGCCCCAGCATTTT. This codes for CASSLTGEDHQPQHF.

The sample holds a few counts of this clone. The V gene is TRBV7-2, the J gene TRBJ1-2, with D maybe TRBD1 (6 bases). Germline CDR1 reads SGHTA; CDR2 reads FQGNSA. The CDR3 covers 13 residues. V was shortened by 1 base and J by 8 bases, with 11 bases between the two germline ends. CDR3 nucleotide sequence: TGTGCCAGCAGCTTAGTTTCAGGGGAAGGCTACACCTTC. Translated: CASSLVSGEGYTF.

This clone occurred once. The chain links TRBV14 to TRBJ2-1; 8 bases match TRBD1. CDR3 size: 17 residues. Germline-derived CDR1 and CDR2 are SGHDN and FVKESK. V shed 4 bases and J 5 bases; nucleotides not matched to a gene: 13. CDR3 coding DNA: TGTGCCAGCAGCCGCCCTTCCGGGACAGGATTCAACAATGAGCAGTTCTTC. Translated, it gives CASSRPSGTGFNNEQFF.

V usage is TRBV18 and J usage is TRBJ2-1, with 8 bases identical to TRBD1. This CDR3 has 15 residues. After removal of 3 bases from V and 3 bases from J, the junction contained 4 bases not matched to a gene. Germline V CDR1 and CDR2: KGHSH, LQKENI. CDR3: CASSPTGQDYNEQFF. CDR3 bases: TGTGCCAGCTCACCCACGGGACAGGACTACAATGAGCAGTTCTTC.

This chain uses TRBV6-6 with TRBJ1-2, with a possible D match to TRBD1 (6 bases). Trimming stripped 5 bases from V and 2 bases from J, with 21 bases between. The CDR3 is made up of 17 amino acids. Germline assignment: CDR1 MNHNY and CDR2 SVGAGI (reference sequence). The CDR3 DNA sequence: TGTGCCAGCAGTCGATTTCATGAGGGACAATCCAACTATGGCTACACCTTC. It translates to CASSRFHEGQSNYGYTF.

This chain uses TRBV29-1 with TRBJ2-2; 7 bases align to TRBD1. The germline gives CDR1 SQVTM, CDR2 ANQGSEA. Trimming at V came to 7 bases and at J to 6 bases, leaving 2 bases not matched to a gene. The CDR3 has 11 amino acids. The CDR3: CSAQGAGELFF. CDR3 in DNA: TGCAGCGCCCAGGGGGCCGGGGAGCTGTTTTTT.

The CDR3 DNA reads TGTGCCAGCCAGGGAACAGGGGCCAACGTCCTGACTTTC. Residues: CASQGTGANVLTF. This chain links TRBV7-6 with TRBJ2-6; TRBD1 is a possible D gene (5 bases). Germline loops: CDR1 SGHVS, CDR2 FNYEAQ. The CDR3 runs to 13 residues. Between the trimmed V and J ends, which lost 8 bases and 4 bases, there was a span of 9 bases.

V usage is TRBV7-7 and J usage is TRBJ1-3; D gene unclear. The germline gives CDR1 SSHAT, CDR2 FNYEAQ (reference sequence). This CDR3 comprises 19 residues. The V and J ends lost 5 bases and 0 bases respectively, with 23 bases between them. The CDR3 reads CASSLNYIVDSLSGNTIYF. CDR3 DNA: TGTGCCAGCAGCCTTAACTATATCGTGGACTCTCTCTCTGGAAACACCATATATTTT.

This rearrangement joins TRBV5-1 to TRBJ2-2; 10 nucleotides line up with TRBD2. J gave up 2 bases and V 0 bases, and 7 bases lay outside the gene matches. This CDR3 comprises 18 residues. The germline V gene encodes CDR1 SGHRS and CDR2 YFSETQ. The CDR3 nucleotides read TGCGCCAGCAGCTTGGTGCCTAGCGGGGGACCAAACACCGGGGAGCTGTTTTTT. Amino acids: CASSLVPSGGPNTGELFF.

This clone occurred once. This sequence joins TRBV27 and TRBJ2-7; D perhaps matches TRBD2 (6 bases). Trimming stripped 5 bases from V and 7 bases from J, with 15 bases between. The CDR3 consists of 13 residues. CDR1 is MNHEY and CDR2 is SMNVEV in the germline V gene (reference sequence). The CDR3 DNA reads TGTGCCAGCAGTGGAGGGTCCTCGAGGGAGCAGTACTTC. Translation: CASSGGSSREQYF.

The chain recombines TRBV6-5 with TRBJ1-5, with D perhaps matching TRBD1 (5 bases). CDR3 size: 14 residues. Germline CDR1 and CDR2: MNHEY and SVGAGI. V dropped 2 bases and J dropped 6 bases, with 11 bases sitting between them. In nucleotides, the CDR3 is TGTGCCAGCAGTTACCGGCAGGGAGGTCAGCCCCAGCATTTT. It encodes CASSYRQGGQPQHF.